The clone carrying this T cell receptor beta chain was observed a handful of times. Trimming took 4 bases from V and 7 from J; bases not matched to a gene: 8. The length of the CDR3 is 15 residues. The germline V gene has CDR1 MGHRA and CDR2 YSYEKL. This sample stems from a study of Graves' ophthalmopathy and Graves' hyperthyroidism. The wider study: Peripheral blood was gathered at first diagnosis, ahead of any treatment whatsoever.

Researchers took RNA transcripts and amplified TCR beta CDR3 regions from them. RT-PCR was first run with HTBI primers, then multiplex PCR in a second round. MiXCR was run by TCRdb on the multiplex PCR reads, yielding one entry per CDR3 protein. The table includes 340,000 or so distinct CDR3 sequences, 15% to 20% detected once. The sequence was collected from an adult man with Graves' ophthalmopathy. The chain couples TRBV4-1 to TRBJ1-5; the match to TRBD1 covers 9 bases. Sequencing input: peripheral blood. CDR3 DNA sequence: TGCGCCAGCAGCCCCGCCCGGACAGGGGCGCAGCCCCAGCATTTT. Encoded protein: CASSPARTGAQPQHF.